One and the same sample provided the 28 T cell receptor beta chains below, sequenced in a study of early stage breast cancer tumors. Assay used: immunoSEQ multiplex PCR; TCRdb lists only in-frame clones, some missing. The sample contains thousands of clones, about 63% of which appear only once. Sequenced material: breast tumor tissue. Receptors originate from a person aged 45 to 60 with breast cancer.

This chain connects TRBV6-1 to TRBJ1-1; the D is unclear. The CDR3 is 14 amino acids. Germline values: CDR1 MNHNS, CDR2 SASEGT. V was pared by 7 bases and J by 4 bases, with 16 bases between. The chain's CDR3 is CASKPEMGSTEAFF. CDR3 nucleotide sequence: TGTGCCAGCAAGCCAGAGATGGGGAGCACTGAAGCTTTCTTT.

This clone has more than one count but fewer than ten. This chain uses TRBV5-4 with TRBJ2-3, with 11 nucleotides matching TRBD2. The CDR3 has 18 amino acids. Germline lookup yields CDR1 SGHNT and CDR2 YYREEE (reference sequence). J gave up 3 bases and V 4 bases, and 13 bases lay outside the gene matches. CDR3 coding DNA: TGTGCCAGCAGCCCCGGGACTAGCGGAGGACGACAGACAGATACGCAGTATTTT. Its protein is CASSPGTSGGRQTDTQYF.

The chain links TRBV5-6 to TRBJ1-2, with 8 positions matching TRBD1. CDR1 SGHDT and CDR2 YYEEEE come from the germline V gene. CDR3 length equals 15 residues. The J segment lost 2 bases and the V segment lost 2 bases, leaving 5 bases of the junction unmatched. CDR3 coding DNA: TGTGCCAGCAGCTTCGACAGGGGCGGGAACTATGGCTACACCTTC. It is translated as CASSFDRGGNYGYTF.

The CDR3, as DNA: TGTGCCAGCAGCGTAGGGGACTGGGGACTCACTTCGGTTTTTGAGCAGTTCTTC. It translates to CASSVGDWGLTSVFEQFF. This rearrangement joins TRBV9 to TRBJ2-1, with D maybe TRBD2 (6 bases). The CDR3 totals 18 residues. V lost 0 bases and J lost 9, with 25 bases in between. Germline V gives CDR1 SGDLS, CDR2 YYNGEE.

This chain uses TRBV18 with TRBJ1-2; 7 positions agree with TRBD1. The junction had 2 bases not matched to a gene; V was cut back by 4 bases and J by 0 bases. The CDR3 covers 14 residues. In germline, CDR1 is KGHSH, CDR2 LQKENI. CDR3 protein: CASSRTGANYGYTF. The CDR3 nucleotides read TGTGCCAGCTCACGGACAGGAGCTAACTATGGCTACACCTTC.

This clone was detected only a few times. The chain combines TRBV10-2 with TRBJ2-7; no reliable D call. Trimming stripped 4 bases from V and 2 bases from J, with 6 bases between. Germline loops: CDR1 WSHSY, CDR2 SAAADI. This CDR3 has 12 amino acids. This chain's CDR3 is CASSVTPYEQYF. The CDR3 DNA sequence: TGCGCCAGCAGTGTTACCCCCTACGAGCAGTACTTC.

The CDR3 is CASSAGTRGEWTQYF. As DNA, the CDR3 is TGTGCCAGCAGCGCCGGGACTAGAGGGGAGTGGACCCAGTACTTC. V gene TRBV5-5 combines with J gene TRBJ2-5, with 8 bases lining up with TRBD2. The V and J ends lost 4 bases and 7 bases, in that order; junction bases with no gene match: 12. The CDR3 contains 15 residues. Looked up from germline, CDR1 is SGHKS and CDR2 is YYEKEE (reference sequence).

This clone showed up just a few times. The chain's CDR3 is CASSIAWGNSYEQYF. Here the CDR3 DNA reads TGTGCCAGTAGTATAGCTTGGGGAAACTCCTACGAGCAGTACTTC. The chain couples TRBV19 to TRBJ2-7; no definite D call. V was clipped by 1 base and J by 0 bases, with 10 bases between them. CDR3 size: 15 residues. Germline loops: CDR1 LNHDA, CDR2 SQIVND (reference sequence).

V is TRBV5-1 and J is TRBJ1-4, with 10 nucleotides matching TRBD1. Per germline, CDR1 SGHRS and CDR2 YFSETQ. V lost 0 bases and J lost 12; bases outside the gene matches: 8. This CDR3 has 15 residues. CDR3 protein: CASSLAVGQGTELFF. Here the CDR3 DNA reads TGCGCCAGCAGCTTGGCGGTGGGACAGGGGACGGAACTGTTTTTT.

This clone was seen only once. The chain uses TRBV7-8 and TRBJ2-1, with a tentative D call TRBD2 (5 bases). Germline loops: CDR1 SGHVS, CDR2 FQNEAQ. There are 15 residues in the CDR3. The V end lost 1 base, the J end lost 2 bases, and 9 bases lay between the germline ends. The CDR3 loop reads CASSLDAGAYNEQFF. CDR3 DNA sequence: TGTGCCAGCAGCTTAGATGCGGGCGCCTACAATGAGCAGTTCTTC.

The CDR3 nucleotides read TGTGCCAGCAGCTTATTATCGGGATTTAATGGCTACACCTTC. Protein: CASSLLSGFNGYTF. This chain connects TRBV7-2 to TRBJ1-2; no clear D. CDR3 size: 14 residues. Germline V CDR1 and CDR2: SGHTA, FQGNSA. V dropped 2 bases and J dropped 6 bases, with 13 bases sitting between them. The full variable domain, completed using reference TRBV7-2 and TRBJ1-2, is GAGVSQSPSNKVTEKGKDVELRCDPISGHTALYWYRQSLGQGLEFLIYFQGNSAPDKSGLPSDRFSAERTGGSVSTLTIQRTQQEDSAVYLCASSLLSGFNGYTFGSGTRLTVV.

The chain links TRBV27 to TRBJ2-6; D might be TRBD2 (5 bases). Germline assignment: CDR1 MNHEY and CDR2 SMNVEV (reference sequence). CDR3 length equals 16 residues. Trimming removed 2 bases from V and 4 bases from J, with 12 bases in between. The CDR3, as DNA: TGTGCCAGCAGTTTAGGGCGGGTATCAGGGGCCAACGTCCTGACTTTC. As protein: CASSLGRVSGANVLTF.

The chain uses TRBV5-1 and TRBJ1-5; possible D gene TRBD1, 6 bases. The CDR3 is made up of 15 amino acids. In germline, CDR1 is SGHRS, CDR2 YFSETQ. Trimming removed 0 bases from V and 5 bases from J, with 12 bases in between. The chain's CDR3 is CASSLEGAGDQPQHF. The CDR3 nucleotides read TGCGCCAGCAGCTTGGAAGGGGCAGGGGATCAGCCCCAGCATTTT.

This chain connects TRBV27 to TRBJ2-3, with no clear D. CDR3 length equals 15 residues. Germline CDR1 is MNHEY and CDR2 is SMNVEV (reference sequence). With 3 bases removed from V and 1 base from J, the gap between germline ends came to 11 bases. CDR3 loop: CASSFNSLGTDTQYF. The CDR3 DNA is TGTGCCAGCAGTTTTAACAGTTTGGGCACAGATACGCAGTATTTT.

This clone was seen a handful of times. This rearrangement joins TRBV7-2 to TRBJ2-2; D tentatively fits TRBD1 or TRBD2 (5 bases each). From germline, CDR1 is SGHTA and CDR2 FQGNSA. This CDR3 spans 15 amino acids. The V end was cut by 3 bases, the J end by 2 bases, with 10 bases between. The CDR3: CASSFYGANTGELFF. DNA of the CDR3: TGTGCCAGCAGCTTCTACGGGGCAAACACCGGGGAGCTGTTTTTT.

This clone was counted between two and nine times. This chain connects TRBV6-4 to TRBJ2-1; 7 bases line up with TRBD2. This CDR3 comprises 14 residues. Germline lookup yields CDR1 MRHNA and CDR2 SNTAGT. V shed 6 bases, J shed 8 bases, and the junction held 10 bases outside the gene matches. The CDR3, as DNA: TGTGCCAGCAGCCACTCCAGCGGGGCCGATGAGCAGTTCTTC. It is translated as CASSHSSGADEQFF.

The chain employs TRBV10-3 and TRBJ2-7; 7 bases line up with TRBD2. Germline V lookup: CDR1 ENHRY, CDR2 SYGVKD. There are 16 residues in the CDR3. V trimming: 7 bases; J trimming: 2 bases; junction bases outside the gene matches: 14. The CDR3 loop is CAIMPEGGRGPYEQYF. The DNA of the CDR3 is TGTGCCATCATGCCGGAGGGCGGGAGAGGCCCCTACGAGCAGTACTTC.

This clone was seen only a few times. CDR3 amino acids: CASSPTRLPYNEQFF. CDR3 nucleotides: TGTGCCAGCAGTCCGACTCGTTTACCGTACAATGAGCAGTTCTTC. The chain recombines TRBV27 with TRBJ2-1; D gene unclear. CDR1 is MNHEY and CDR2 is SMNVEV in the germline V gene (reference sequence). Trimming left V 5 bases short and J 4 bases short, with 15 bases between. This CDR3 is 15 amino acids long.

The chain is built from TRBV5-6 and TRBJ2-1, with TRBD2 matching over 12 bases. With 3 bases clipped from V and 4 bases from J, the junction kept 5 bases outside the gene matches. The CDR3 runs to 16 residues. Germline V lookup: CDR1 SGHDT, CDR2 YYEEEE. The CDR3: CASSSLAGGAYNEQFF. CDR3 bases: TGTGCCAGCAGCTCCCTAGCGGGGGGGGCTTACAATGAGCAGTTCTTC.

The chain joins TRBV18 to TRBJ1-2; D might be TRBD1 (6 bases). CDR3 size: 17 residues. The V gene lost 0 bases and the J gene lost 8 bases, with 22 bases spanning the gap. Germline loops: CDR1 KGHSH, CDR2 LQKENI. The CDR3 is CASSPPPLGGPRYGYTF. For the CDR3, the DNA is TGTGCCAGCTCACCACCGCCCCTTGGGGGGCCCCGCTACGGCTACACCTTC.

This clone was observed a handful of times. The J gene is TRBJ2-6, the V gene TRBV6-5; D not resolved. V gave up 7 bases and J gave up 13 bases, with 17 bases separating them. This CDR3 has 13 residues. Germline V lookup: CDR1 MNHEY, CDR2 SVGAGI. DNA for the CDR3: TGTGCCAGCATGAGGCGGACCACGGAGGTCCTGACTTTC. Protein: CASMRRTTEVLTF.

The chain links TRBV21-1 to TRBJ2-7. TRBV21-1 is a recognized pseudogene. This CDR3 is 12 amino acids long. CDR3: CASSKGGVEQYF. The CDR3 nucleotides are TGTGCCAGCAGCAAAGGTGGGGTCGAGCAGTACTTC.

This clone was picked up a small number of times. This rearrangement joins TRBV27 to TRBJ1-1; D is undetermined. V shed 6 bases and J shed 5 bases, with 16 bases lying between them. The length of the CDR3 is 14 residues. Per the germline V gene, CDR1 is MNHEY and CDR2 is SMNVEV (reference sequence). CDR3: CASRPVMPGTEAFF. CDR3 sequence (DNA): TGTGCCAGCAGGCCCGTGATGCCGGGAACTGAAGCTTTCTTT.

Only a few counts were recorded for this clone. The CDR3 nucleotides are TGTGCCACTAAGGGATTTGGTTACGAGCAGTACTTC. It is translated as CATKGFGYEQYF. The chain employs TRBV19 and TRBJ2-7; D remains unclear. Germline V gene sequence: CDR1 LNHDA, CDR2 SQIVND (reference sequence). The CDR3 spans 12 residues. The V end was cut by 10 bases, the J end by 4 bases, with 14 bases between.

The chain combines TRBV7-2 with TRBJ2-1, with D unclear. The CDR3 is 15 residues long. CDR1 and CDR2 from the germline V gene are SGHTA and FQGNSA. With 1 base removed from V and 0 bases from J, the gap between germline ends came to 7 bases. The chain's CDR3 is CASSLGSSSYNEQFF. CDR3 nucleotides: TGTGCCAGCAGCTTAGGCTCAAGCTCCTACAATGAGCAGTTCTTC. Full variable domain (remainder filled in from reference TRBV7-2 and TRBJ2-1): GAGVSQSPSNKVTEKGKDVELRCDPISGHTALYWYRQSLGQGLEFLIYFQGNSAPDKSGLPSDRFSAERTGGSVSTLTIQRTQQEDSAVYLCASSLGSSSYNEQFFGPGTRLTVL.

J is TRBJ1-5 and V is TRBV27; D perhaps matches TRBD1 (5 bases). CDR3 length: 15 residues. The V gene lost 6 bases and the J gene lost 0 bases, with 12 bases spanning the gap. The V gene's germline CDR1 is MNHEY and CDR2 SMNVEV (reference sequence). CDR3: CASRDQGDSNQPQHF. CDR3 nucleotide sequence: TGTGCCAGCAGGGACCAGGGAGATAGCAATCAGCCCCAGCATTTT.

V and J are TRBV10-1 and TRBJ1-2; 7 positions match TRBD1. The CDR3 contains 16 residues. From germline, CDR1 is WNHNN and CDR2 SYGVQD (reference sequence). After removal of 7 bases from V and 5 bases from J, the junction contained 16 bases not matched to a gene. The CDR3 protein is CASTPEPDRIRYGYTF. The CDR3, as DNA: TGCGCCAGCACCCCCGAGCCGGACAGGATTAGGTATGGCTACACCTTC.

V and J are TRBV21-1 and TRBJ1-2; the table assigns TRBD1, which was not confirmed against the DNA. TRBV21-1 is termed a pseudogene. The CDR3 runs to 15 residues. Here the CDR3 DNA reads TGTGCCAGCAGCACTGGGGGGACAGGGGTCTATGGCTACACCTTC. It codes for CASSTGGTGVYGYTF.